The 27 T cell receptor beta chains given below trace back to one sample, sequenced in a study of blood T cell repertoires in COVID-19. Some clones are missing from TCRdb's copy, which holds only in-frame ones; the method was immunoSEQ multiplex PCR. In the table there are under 50,000 clones, about three quarters of which are singletons. The sequenced material came from peripheral blood. All receptors come from a human donor with active or convalescent COVID-19. The donor label of this sample is uncertain.

The chain joins TRBV7-4 to TRBJ2-3; 9 bases line up with TRBD1. Germline trimming cut 1 base from V and 6 bases from J; bases unmatched to any gene: 8. Germline loops: CDR1 SGHVT, CDR2 SQSDAQ. The CDR3 loop spans 16 amino acids. The CDR3 DNA sequence: TGTGCCAGCAGCTTAGATTGGGACAGGGTAAGGGATACGCAGTATTTT. Translation: CASSLDWDRVRDTQYF. The full variable domain, completed using reference TRBV7-4 and TRBJ2-3, is GAGVSQSPRYKVAKRGRDVALRCDSISGHVTLYWYRQTLGQGSEVLTYSQSDAQRDKSGRPSGRFSAERPERSVSTLKIQRTEQGDSAVYLCASSLDWDRVRDTQYFGPGTRLTVL.

The V and J genes are TRBV7-3 and TRBJ2-3, with a tentative D call TRBD2 (6 bases). Trimming left V 5 bases short and J 4 bases short, with 16 bases between. The CDR3 extends over 15 amino acids. Germline V gene lookup returns CDR1 SGHTA and CDR2 FQGTGA. CDR3: CASSRSGPGSDTQYF. CDR3 bases: TGTGCCAGCAGCAGGAGCGGGCCCGGCTCAGATACGCAGTATTTT.

This rearrangement joins TRBV10-3 to TRBJ2-1, with D tentatively TRBD2 (6 bases). The V gene's germline CDR1 is ENHRY and CDR2 SYGVKD. V gave up 0 bases and J gave up 2 bases, with 11 bases separating them. The CDR3 runs 16 residues. The CDR3 sequence: CAISESTGRPYNEQFF. CDR3 sequence (DNA): TGTGCCATCAGTGAGTCGACCGGGAGACCCTACAATGAGCAGTTCTTC.

The rearrangement joins TRBV2 to TRBJ2-7, with 7 bases fitting TRBD1. V lost 7 bases and J lost 7; bases outside the gene matches: 16. The CDR3 is 15 amino acids. In germline, CDR1 is SNHLY, CDR2 FYNNEI. CDR3 coding DNA: TGTGCCAGCAAGGAAGACAGGGACAACTTCTATGAGCAGTACTTC. Translated, it gives CASKEDRDNFYEQYF. Full variable domain (rest looked up from reference TRBV2 and TRBJ2-7): EPEVTQTPSHQVTQMGQEVILRCVPISNHLYFYWYRQILGQKVEFLVSFYNNEISEKSEIFDDQFSVERPDGSNFTLKIRSTKLEDSAMYFCASKEDRDNFYEQYFGPGTRLTVT.

This chain joins TRBV9 and TRBJ2-7, with TRBD1 identical over 7 bases. The CDR3 has 15 amino acids. The V gene's germline CDR1 is SGDLS and CDR2 YYNGEE. J gave up 2 bases and V 0 bases, and 5 bases lay outside the gene matches. Here the CDR3 reads CASSVGGQATYEQYF. As DNA, the CDR3 is TGTGCCAGCAGCGTAGGAGGACAGGCTACCTACGAGCAGTACTTC.

The chain is built from TRBV30 and TRBJ1-2; D unresolved. This CDR3 has 10 amino acids. V was pared by 2 bases and J by 11 bases, with 9 bases between. Germline-derived CDR1 and CDR2 are GTSNPN and SVGIG (reference sequence). In nucleotides, the CDR3 is TGTGCCTGGAGTCCCTCCTTTTACACCTTC. It is translated as CAWSPSFYTF.

The rearrangement joins TRBV7-8 to TRBJ2-5, with D maybe TRBD2 (5 bases). CDR1 is SGHVS, CDR2 FQNEAQ, per germline. V lost 0 bases and J 6 bases, leaving 8 bases between the germline ends. The CDR3 is made up of 13 amino acids. CDR3 region: CASSLAGAQTQYF. The CDR3 DNA reads TGTGCCAGCAGCTTAGCGGGAGCGCAGACCCAGTACTTC.

This clone rates as medium-sized. CDR3 in amino acids: CASSPGLAGDTNEQFF. In DNA form, the CDR3 reads TGTGCCAGTAGTCCGGGACTAGCGGGGGACACCAATGAGCAGTTCTTC. The chain employs TRBV19 and TRBJ2-1; 14 positions match TRBD2. Germline assignment: CDR1 LNHDA and CDR2 SQIVND (reference sequence). There are 16 residues in the CDR3. V shed 5 bases and J 6 bases; nucleotides not matched to a gene: 6.

The gene calls are TRBV3-1 (or the pseudogene TRBV3-2) and TRBJ2-3; D perhaps matches TRBD2 (6 bases). Germline CDR1 reads LGHDT; CDR2 reads YNNKEL (reference sequence). The CDR3 extends over 15 amino acids. V was shortened by 0 bases and J by 4 bases, with 11 bases between the two germline ends. The CDR3 DNA reads as TGTGCCAGCAGCCAAGATTTACTAGCAGCAGATACGCAGTATTTT. Residues: CASSQDLLAADTQYF.

CDR3 sequence: CASAGGGTTNHNEQFF. DNA for the CDR3: TGTGCCAGCGCCGGGGGGGGGACTACAAATCACAATGAGCAGTTCTTC. The rearrangement uses TRBV5-4 and TRBJ2-1, with 8 nucleotides matching TRBD2. The ends lost 7 bases at V and 5 bases at J; junction bases unmatched: 14. This CDR3 is built from 16 residues. Germline V gene lookup returns CDR1 SGHNT and CDR2 YYREEE (reference sequence). The full variable domain, completed using reference TRBV5-4 and TRBJ2-1, is ETGVTQSPTHLIKTRGQQVTLRCSSQSGHNTVSWYQQALGQGPQFIFQYYREEENGRGNFPPRFSGLQFPNYSSELNVNALELDDSALYLCASAGGGTTNHNEQFFGPGTRLTVL.

In this sample, this clone turned up a few times. This rearrangement joins TRBV4-1 to TRBJ2-3; 8 bases align to TRBD2. Looked up from germline, CDR1 is MGHRA and CDR2 is YSYEKL. The CDR3 covers 17 residues. V dropped 4 bases and J dropped 1; count of bases not matched to a gene: 10. The CDR3 DNA sequence: TGCGCCAGCAGCCCCCGAGTAGCGGGAAGGGGCACAGATACGCAGTATTTT. Amino acids: CASSPRVAGRGTDTQYF.

This clone was counted once. The rearrangement uses TRBV6-5 and TRBJ2-5; 7 positions match TRBD2. The germline V gene encodes CDR1 MNHEY and CDR2 SVGAGI. The CDR3 spans 15 residues. V gave up 6 bases and J gave up 4 bases; unmatched junction bases: 11. CDR3 protein: CASRINGGFRETQYF. The DNA for the CDR3 is TGTGCCAGCAGAATAAACGGGGGGTTCAGAGAGACCCAGTACTTC.

The chain couples TRBV19 to TRBJ1-6; the match to TRBD1 covers 7 bases. CDR1 is LNHDA, CDR2 SQIVND, per germline (reference sequence). J gave up 8 bases and V 7 bases, and 8 bases lay outside the gene matches. This CDR3 has 14 amino acids. The CDR3 loop reads CASTRGTDDSPLHF. The CDR3 DNA reads TGTGCCAGTACCCGGGGGACAGATGATTCACCCCTCCACTTT. Full variable domain (rest looked up from reference TRBV19 and TRBJ1-6): DGGITQSPKYLFRKEGQNVTLSCEQNLNHDAMYWYRQDPGQGLRLIYYSQIVNDFQKGDIAEGYSVSREKKESFPLTVTSAQKNPTAFYLCASTRGTDDSPLHFGNGTRLTVT.

The table lists this clone with a count of one. The chain recombines TRBV14 with TRBJ2-3, with TRBD2 matching over 7 bases. CDR3 length: 15 amino acids. V lost 3 bases to trimming and J lost 2 bases; unmatched junction nucleotides: 5. CDR1 and CDR2 (germline): SGHDN, FVKESK. CDR3 sequence reads: CASSQTGTNTDTQYF. The CDR3 bases are TGTGCCAGCAGCCAGACCGGGACTAACACAGATACGCAGTATTTT. The full variable domain, with the rest looked up from reference TRBV14 and TRBJ2-3, is EAGVTQFPSHSVIEKGQTVTLRCDPISGHDNLYWYRRVMGKEIKFLLHFVKESKQDESGMPNNRFLAERTGGTYSTLKVQPAELEDSGVYFCASSQTGTNTDTQYFGPGTRLTVL.

The chain couples TRBV24-1 to TRBJ2-5; D is unclear. This CDR3 contains 11 residues. Trimming left V 5 bases short and J 3 bases short, with 3 bases between. Germline V gene sequence: CDR1 KGHDR, CDR2 SFDVKD. The CDR3 spells CATSVEETQYF. The CDR3, as DNA: TGTGCCACCAGTGTCGAAGAGACCCAGTACTTC.

The rearrangement joins TRBV4-1 to TRBJ2-5; TRBD2 aligns across 7 bases. Losses at the gene ends were 0 bases for V and 4 bases for J; bases not matched to a gene: 2. This CDR3 is built from 14 residues. Germline V lookup: CDR1 MGHRA, CDR2 YSYEKL. DNA of the CDR3: TGCGCCAGCAGCCAAGATCCGGGGGGAGAGACCCAGTACTTC. Encoded protein: CASSQDPGGETQYF.

The V and J genes are TRBV5-1 and TRBJ1-5; 7 bases align to TRBD1. J lost 3 bases, V lost 1 base, and 1 base had no gene match. This CDR3 has 14 amino acids. Germline values: CDR1 SGHRS, CDR2 YFSETQ. This CDR3 reads CASSLTGDNQPQHF. CDR3 DNA sequence: TGCGCCAGCAGCTTGACAGGGGACAATCAGCCCCAGCATTTT.

The chain combines TRBV4-2 with TRBJ1-6; 9 positions match TRBD1. The CDR3 consists of 16 residues. V dropped 1 base and J dropped 7; count of bases not matched to a gene: 5. The germline gives CDR1 LGHNA, CDR2 YNFKEQ. The CDR3 DNA sequence: TGTGCCAGCAGCCAAGGATCGGACAGGGGAAATTCACCCCTCCACTTT. Protein product: CASSQGSDRGNSPLHF.

The chain links TRBV19 to TRBJ2-5; perhaps TRBD1 as D (6 bases). The CDR3 sequence is 16 residues long. In germline, CDR1 is LNHDA, CDR2 SQIVND (reference sequence). V was clipped by 8 bases and J by 4 bases, with 23 bases between them. CDR3 protein: CASSPSGPGVGETQYF. The CDR3 DNA reads as TGTGCCAGTTCGCCCAGTGGGCCAGGGGTTGGAGAGACCCAGTACTTC. The whole variable domain, filled in from reference TRBV19 and TRBJ2-5, reads DGGITQSPKYLFRKEGQNVTLSCEQNLNHDAMYWYRQDPGQGLRLIYYSQIVNDFQKGDIAEGYSVSREKKESFPLTVTSAQKNPTAFYLCASSPSGPGVGETQYFGPGTRLLVL.

This sequence joins TRBV19 and TRBJ2-6, with D maybe TRBD1 (5 bases). This CDR3 contains 14 residues. V lost 10 bases to trimming and J lost 0 bases, with 10 bases between them. Germline CDR1 LNHDA, CDR2 SQIVND (reference sequence). CDR3 protein: CATQEFSGANVLTF. The CDR3 DNA is TGTGCCACACAGGAATTCTCTGGGGCCAACGTCCTGACTTTC.

The chain couples TRBV19 to TRBJ1-1, with a weak D call TRBD1 (6 bases). Per germline, CDR1 LNHDA and CDR2 SQIVND (reference sequence). This CDR3 comprises 14 residues. Trimming took 5 bases from V and 1 from J, leaving 11 bases between them. CDR3 sequence (DNA): TGTGCCAGTAGTCTCGGACAGACGAACACTGAAGCTTTCTTT. Amino acids: CASSLGQTNTEAFF.

The rearrangement links TRBV5-1 to TRBJ2-7; 8 positions agree with TRBD2. The CDR3 loop spans 12 amino acids. Trimming removed 5 bases from V and 2 bases from J; junction bases left unmatched: 0. Germline CDR1 reads SGHRS; CDR2 reads YFSETQ. CDR3 region: CASRTSAYEQYF. Here the CDR3 DNA reads TGCGCCAGCAGGACTAGCGCCTACGAGCAGTACTTC.

The V call is TRBV11-2, the J call TRBJ2-7; unclear D gene. The CDR3 is 16 amino acids. Per the germline V gene, CDR1 is SGHAT and CDR2 is FQNNGV. Trimming shortened V by 5 bases and J by 0 bases, and 17 bases separated the two germline ends. The CDR3 protein is CASSPTNSFSSYEQYF. CDR3 DNA: TGTGCCAGCAGCCCTACGAACAGTTTTAGCTCCTACGAGCAGTACTTC.

This clone was seen only a few times. This chain links TRBV24-1 with TRBJ1-5; D is possibly TRBD1 (6 bases). Germline V gene sequence: CDR1 KGHDR, CDR2 SFDVKD. The CDR3 is made up of 15 amino acids. Trimming left V 4 bases short and J 3 bases short, with 12 bases between. CDR3 region: CATSDPDRPNQPQHF. In nucleotides, the CDR3 is TGTGCCACCAGTGACCCCGACAGGCCCAATCAGCCCCAGCATTTT.

This chain links TRBV11-3 with TRBJ2-1, with 12 bases fitting TRBD2. This CDR3 is built from 16 residues. J gave up 10 bases and V 5 bases, and 12 bases lay outside the gene matches. Germline V gives CDR1 SGHNT, CDR2 YENEEA. Here the CDR3 reads CASSHMTSGSPWEQFF. DNA of the CDR3: TGTGCCAGCAGCCACATGACTAGCGGGAGCCCATGGGAGCAGTTCTTC.

This clone was detected once. The chain has TRBV19 and TRBJ2-5, with D perhaps matching TRBD1 (5 bases). V was pared by 4 bases and J by 6 bases, with 18 bases between. CDR3 length: 15 residues. Per germline, CDR1 LNHDA and CDR2 SQIVND (reference sequence). CDR3 bases: TGTGCCAGTAGTACCCAGACCGCCAGGGAACAGACCCAGTACTTC. Amino acid sequence: CASSTQTAREQTQYF.

This sequence joins TRBV11-2 and TRBJ1-2; possible D gene TRBD1, 6 bases. V lost 5 bases and J lost 12, with 19 bases in between. CDR1 SGHAT and CDR2 FQNNGV come from the germline V gene. The length of the CDR3 is 13 residues. The CDR3 here is CASSPGGQFAHTF. CDR3 in DNA: TGTGCCAGCAGCCCCGGGGGGCAGTTTGCCCACACCTTC.